Below are 8 T cell receptor beta chains sequenced from a single sample in a study of human T cells and chemical hapten exposure. The time point: patch test 1, 2 weeks after DPC sensitization. Treatment given: therapeutic diphenylcyclopropenone sensitization with weekly scalp DPC. Each CDR3 protein is one row after TCRdb ran MiXCR on the RACE reads. The sample has some 180,000 distinct CDR3 sequences, approximately 20% seen once; the top ten hold about 6.7%. The sequences come from whole blood, collected in connection with sensitization to the hapten diphenylcyclopropenone (DPC). These receptors originate from a woman aged 50 to 60 with alopecia areata. Some clones in this sample may be carry-over from other donors' samples.

The chain has TRBV5-1 and TRBJ2-1, with a weak D call TRBD1 (5 bases). The V gene's germline CDR1 is SGHRS and CDR2 YFSETQ. The length of the CDR3 is 15 residues. Trimming cost V 4 bases and J 0 bases, with 11 bases left between them. DNA for the CDR3: TGCGCCAGCAGCGAACAGGCGAGCTCCTACAATGAGCAGTTCTTC. It translates to CASSEQASSYNEQFF. The whole variable domain, filled in from reference TRBV5-1 and TRBJ2-1, reads KAGVTQTPRYLIKTRGQQVTLSCSPISGHRSVSWYQQTPGQGLQFLFEYFSETQRNKGNFPGRFSGRQFSNSRSEMNVSTLELGDSALYLCASSEQASSYNEQFFGPGTRLTVL.

This chain links TRBV29-1 with TRBJ2-3, with 12 bases identical to TRBD2. The CDR3 is made up of 14 amino acids. The V and J ends lost 4 bases and 4 bases, in that order; junction bases with no gene match: 3. CDR1 is SQVTM and CDR2 is ANQGSEA in the germline V gene. The DNA for the CDR3 is TGCAGCGTTGGACTAGCGGGAGTCTCAGATACGCAGTATTTT. It yields the protein CSVGLAGVSDTQYF.

This clonotype was observed a few times. DNA for the CDR3: TGTGCCATCAGTGAGTGGCCGGGACTAGCGGGAGAAGATGAGCAGTTCTTC. Translated: CAISEWPGLAGEDEQFF. V usage is TRBV10-3 and J usage is TRBJ2-1, with 14 bases fitting TRBD2. Germline CDR1 ENHRY, CDR2 SYGVKD. V lost 1 base and J lost 8; bases outside the gene matches: 7. The CDR3 has 17 amino acids.

The chain combines TRBV5-6 with TRBJ1-1, with a tentative D call TRBD1 (6 bases). This CDR3 is 13 amino acids long. The V end lost 8 bases, the J end lost 0 bases, and 11 bases lay between the germline ends. CDR1 and CDR2 (germline): SGHDT, YYEEEE. Written as DNA, the CDR3 is TGTGCCAGTGACCGGGGGCTGAACACTGAAGCTTTCTTT. It is translated as CASDRGLNTEAFF.

The table lists this clonotype with a few counts. The chain employs TRBV5-5 and TRBJ1-1, with a possible D match to TRBD1 (5 bases). Germline-derived CDR1 and CDR2 are SGHKS and YYEKEE (reference sequence). V was clipped by 0 bases and J by 3 bases, with 15 bases between them. The CDR3 extends over 16 amino acids. The CDR3 here is CASSLGQGAKYTEAFF. The CDR3 nucleotides are TGTGCCAGCAGCTTGGGGCAGGGAGCTAAGTACACTGAAGCTTTCTTT.

This clonotype was seen only a few times. This rearrangement joins TRBV7-2 to TRBJ2-5, with TRBD2 as a possible D gene (6 bases). The CDR3 contains 15 residues. Germline V gives CDR1 SGHTA, CDR2 FQGNSA. Trimming stripped 6 bases from V and 4 bases from J, with 18 bases between. CDR3 nucleotide sequence: TGTGCCAGCAGGCCCCCGGGACGGGGGACAGAGACCCAGTACTTC. This translates into CASRPPGRGTETQYF.

As regards this clonotype: A read error may produce the germline difference seen at one junction end. The rearrangement links TRBV6-1 to TRBJ2-2, with 9 bases matching TRBD1. This CDR3 is built from 13 residues. The germline CDR1 and CDR2 sequences are MNHNS and SASEGT. In nucleotides, the CDR3 is TGTGCCACAGGACAGGGGAGAACCGTGGAGCTGTTTTTT. Translation gives CATGQGRTVELFF.

The CDR3 spells CASSLVPGANTEAFF. The CDR3 bases are TGTGCCAGCAGCTTAGTACCAGGAGCCAACACTGAAGCTTTCTTT. The chain links TRBV7-9 to TRBJ1-1, with D unresolved. This CDR3 region has 15 residues. Germline V lookup: CDR1 SEHNR, CDR2 FQNEAQ (reference sequence). The V and J ends lost 1 base and 2 bases respectively, with 11 bases between them.